This T cell receptor beta chain was captured by sequencing in a study of human T cells and chemical hapten exposure (dated by TCRdb to the early 2020s). With regard to the full study: For sensitization, 2% DPC in acetone was applied to a roughly 2 cm by roughly 2 cm area of upper inner arm skin. Blood for TCR sequencing was provided by twenty-nine alopecia patients at one to four time points (pre-sensitization, 2, 6 and 24 weeks). Patch testing was done on the upper back using Finn chambers containing 0.01% DPC, and results were scored after 6 days according to International Contact Dermatitis Research Group standards. Libraries were combined into a pool for sequencing, and differences in TCR yield between samples came mainly from small differences in library volumes within the pool. This study followed changes in the peripheral blood TCR repertoire in vivo during primary and secondary sensitization of alopecia patients to the hapten diphenylcyclopropenone (DPC). Patients additionally received weekly therapeutic DPC doses to the scalp throughout the approximately 25-week study period. Patient blood was sampled pre-sensitization (week 0) and at 2, 6 and about 24 weeks after DPC sensitization. Most of the patients in the cohort were female, and the cohort covered alopecia areata with under or over 50% scalp involvement, alopecia totalis and alopecia universalis. General findings and caveats noted by the study authors: Patch test score correlated positively with the number of PT1 expanded TCRs, reaching significance at thresholds 8, 16 and 32 but not at 4. All patients had alopecia, a presumed autoimmune disease, so their immune response might differ from that of healthy individuals. DPC sensitization did not change the number of TCRs with a frequency above 1 in 1000, and there was no evidence of changes in global repertoire structure. After repeated subsampling, the strength of the expansion versus patch-test correlation and the threshold at which it became significant changed. Significantly more large CDR3 similarity clusters were formed by expanded TCRs than by pre-sensitization or healthy control sets, consistent with antigen-driven responses.

In its sample, this clonotype was seen a few times. Its antigen remains unidentified. Base qualities are missing; no much larger clone stands one base away. The sample's time point, from its label and the paper: patch test 2, 6 weeks after DPC sensitization. In light of the paper, this sample's treatment or condition label describes: therapeutic diphenylcyclopropenone sensitization with weekly scalp DPC. Blood at each patch-test visit was drawn before the patch test was applied. Patients were eligible if aged 18 to 70, diagnosed with alopecia and judged suitable for DPC therapy, and pregnant patients were excluded. Unfractionated whole blood was collected in Tempus Blood RNA tubes, and total RNA was extracted from that blood. Receptor libraries were prepared by RACE. The instrument given in TCRdb is NextSeq 500. During library preparation, unique molecular identifiers were attached to individual cDNA molecules so that TCRs could be counted in a quantitative, reproducible way. From each blood RNA sample, both TCR alpha and TCR beta chains were sequenced. As for how the authors treated the data: The median number of TCRs per sample was approximately 96,000, ranging from roughly 23,224 to 690,600. V, J and CDR3 annotation of the TCR reads was performed with the Decombinator software suite. For PS versus PT1 abundance plots, all samples were subsampled to the same number of TCRs (28,000). TCRs were defined as expanded if absent before sensitization and observed at least eight times at the 2-week time point. The raw public reads went through TCRdb reprocessing: fastp at Q25, MiXCR clone calling, in-frame beta chains kept. Rows merge per CDR3 protein into single entries with the most common DNA and genes. These V and J calls are TCRdb output, not the study's own analysis. Recorded for this sample are about 140,000 distinct CDR3 sequences; approximately 12% of them occurred a single time. The ten largest clones capture less than 1.5% of the sample.

The junction carries 17 bases between V and J, which are trimmed by 10 bases and 5 bases respectively. Spanning cysteine to phenylalanine, the CDR3 consists of 13 amino acids. Just the 39-base CDR3 DNA is kept, in frame starting at base 1. Taken from the germline V gene, the CDR1 and CDR2 loops are ENHRY and SYGVKD. This sequence was found in a woman aged 45-59 years with alopecia areata. Some clones in this sample may be carry-over from other donors' samples. The chain is made from TRBV10-3 and TRBJ2-5; the D gene could be either TRBD1 or TRBD2, each agreeing at 6 bases. This sample comprised whole blood, obtained in connection with sensitization to the hapten diphenylcyclopropenone (DPC). The sequenced DNA: TGTGCCACCACGTACAGGGAGGACGAGACCCAGTACTTC. This is translated as CATTYREDETQYF.